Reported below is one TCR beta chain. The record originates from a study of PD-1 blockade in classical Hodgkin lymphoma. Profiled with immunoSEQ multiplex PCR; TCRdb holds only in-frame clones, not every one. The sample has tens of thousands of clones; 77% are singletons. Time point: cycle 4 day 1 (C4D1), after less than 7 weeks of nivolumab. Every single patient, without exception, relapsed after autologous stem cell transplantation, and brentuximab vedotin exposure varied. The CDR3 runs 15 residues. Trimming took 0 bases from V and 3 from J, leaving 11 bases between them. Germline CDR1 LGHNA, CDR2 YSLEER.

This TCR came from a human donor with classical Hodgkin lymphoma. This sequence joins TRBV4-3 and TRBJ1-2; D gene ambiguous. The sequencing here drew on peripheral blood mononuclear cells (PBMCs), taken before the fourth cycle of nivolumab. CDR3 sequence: CASSQERGFDYGYTF. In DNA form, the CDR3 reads TGCGCCAGCAGCCAAGAGCGGGGTTTCGACTATGGCTACACCTTC.